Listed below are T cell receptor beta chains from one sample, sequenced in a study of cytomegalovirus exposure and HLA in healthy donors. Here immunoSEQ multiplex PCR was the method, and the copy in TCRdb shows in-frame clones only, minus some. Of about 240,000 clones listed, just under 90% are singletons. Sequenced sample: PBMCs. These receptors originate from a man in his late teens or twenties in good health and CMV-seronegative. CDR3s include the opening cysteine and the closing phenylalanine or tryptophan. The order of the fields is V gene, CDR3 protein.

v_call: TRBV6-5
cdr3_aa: CASRSYSTDTQYF

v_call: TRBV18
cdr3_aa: CASSSSGTSYGYTF

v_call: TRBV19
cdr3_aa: CASSPMQGNHGYTF

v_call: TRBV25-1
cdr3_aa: CASSPGTSTQETQYF

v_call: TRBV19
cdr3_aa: CASSIAAGGASYEQYF

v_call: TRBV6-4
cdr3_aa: CASSHTGGYGYTF

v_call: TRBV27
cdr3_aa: CASARGGIGGDTQYF

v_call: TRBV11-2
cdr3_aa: CASSFRQGNEKLFF

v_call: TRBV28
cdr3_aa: CASTTVYEQYF

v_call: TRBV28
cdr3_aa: CASSLQLYGYTF

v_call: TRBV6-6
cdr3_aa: CASSYSIGSPYEQYF